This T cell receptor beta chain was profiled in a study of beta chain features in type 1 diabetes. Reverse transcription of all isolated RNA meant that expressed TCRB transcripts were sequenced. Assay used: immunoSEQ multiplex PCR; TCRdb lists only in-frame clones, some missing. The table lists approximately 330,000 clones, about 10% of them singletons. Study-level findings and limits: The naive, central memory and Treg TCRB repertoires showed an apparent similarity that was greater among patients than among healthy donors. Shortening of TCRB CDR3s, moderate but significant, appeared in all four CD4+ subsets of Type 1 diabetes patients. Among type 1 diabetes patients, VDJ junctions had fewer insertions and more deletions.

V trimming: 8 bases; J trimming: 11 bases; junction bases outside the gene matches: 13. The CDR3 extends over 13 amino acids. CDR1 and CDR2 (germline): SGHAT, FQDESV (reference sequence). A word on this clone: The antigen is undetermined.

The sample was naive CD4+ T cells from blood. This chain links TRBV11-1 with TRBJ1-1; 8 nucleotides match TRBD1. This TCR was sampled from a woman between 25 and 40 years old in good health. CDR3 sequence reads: CASREPQGASAFF. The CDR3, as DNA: TGTGCCAGCCGTGAACCCCAGGGGGCGAGCGCTTTCTTT.